These T cell receptor beta chains were read from a single sample in a study of cytomegalovirus exposure and HLA in healthy donors. Repertoires were generated with immunoSEQ multiplex PCR, while TCRdb's copy carries only in-frame clones and drops some. The sample shows 80,000 to 130,000 clones, around three quarters of them seen only once. Sequenced sample: PBMCs. All receptors derive from a woman aged 45-65 years in good health and CMV-seropositive. Each CDR3 is given with its conserved first and last residue. Each record gives: clone size, D gene, V gene, J gene, CDR3 DNA, CDR3 protein. A D gene is named only where the DNA matches it firmly. Rows give clone size only sometimes, using once, few, many, or a class for an expanded clone.

abundance: -; d_gene: -; v_gene: TRBV2; j_gene: TRBJ2-7; CDR3nt: TGTGCCAGCAGTGAAGCGGAGACAGCTAACTTC; CDR3aa: CASSEAETANF
abundance: once; d_gene: TRBD2; v_gene: TRBV19; j_gene: TRBJ2-7; CDR3nt: TGTGCCAGTAGTGCTAGCGGAGCGGGCTCCTACGAGCAGTACTTC; CDR3aa: CASSASGAGSYEQYF
abundance: -; d_gene: -; v_gene: TRBV2; j_gene: TRBJ2-7; CDR3nt: TGTGCCAGCAGTGAGGGGTGGGGCACAGGGTGGTACGAGCAGTACTTC; CDR3aa: CASSEGWGTGWYEQYF
abundance: -; d_gene: TRBD1; v_gene: TRBV10-1; j_gene: TRBJ2-7; CDR3nt: TGCGCCAGCTATGGTAGGACAGGGAGGTACGAGCAGTACTTC; CDR3aa: CASYGRTGRYEQYF
abundance: -; d_gene: -; v_gene: TRBV6-5; j_gene: TRBJ1-2; CDR3nt: TGTGCCAGCAGTCAGGCTGAGGGTTTCCGGGGCTACACCTTC; CDR3aa: CASSQAEGFRGYTF
abundance: -; d_gene: -; v_gene: TRBV18; j_gene: TRBJ1-2; CDR3nt: TGTGCCAGCTCACCACCGCGGGGGACCGAAGGCTACACCTTC; CDR3aa: CASSPPRGTEGYTF
abundance: -; d_gene: TRBD1; v_gene: TRBV5-1; j_gene: TRBJ2-7; CDR3nt: TGCGCCAGCAGCCTACGGACAGGGGTTAGGGAGCAGTACTTC; CDR3aa: CASSLRTGVREQYF
abundance: -; d_gene: -; v_gene: TRBV2; j_gene: TRBJ1-2; CDR3nt: TGTGCCAGCATAGATCCGGAGAAGCCTGACACCTTC; CDR3aa: CASIDPEKPDTF
abundance: few; d_gene: -; v_gene: TRBV5-1; j_gene: TRBJ2-7; CDR3nt: TGCGCCAGCAGCTTGATCGACTTAAGGGAGCAGTACTTC; CDR3aa: CASSLIDLREQYF
abundance: -; d_gene: -; v_gene: TRBV6-5; j_gene: TRBJ1-2; CDR3nt: TGTGCCAGCAGTTACTCTAGGAGTAACTATGGCTACACCTTC; CDR3aa: CASSYSRSNYGYTF